This T cell receptor beta chain came from a study of T cells after yellow fever vaccination. CDR3 length equals 15 residues. Germline values: CDR1 ENHRY, CDR2 SYGVKD. V was pared by 6 bases and J by 0 bases, with 7 bases of the junction left unmatched. About this clonotype itself: As yet, its antigen is unknown.

Whole-study findings and limits: Clones from primary vaccination mostly reappeared after the booster (less than 98% CD4, roughly 87% CD8).

TCRdb re-derived calls from the 5' RACE reads in MiXCR, one entry per CDR3 protein. The repertoire includes about 340,000 distinct CDR3 sequences, 8.5% to 9% of them detected once, and 18% sits in the top ten. The specimen comprised PBMCs, sampled on the day of the first yellow fever vaccination. The V and J genes are TRBV10-3 and TRBJ1-1, with 7 bases aligning to TRBD1. This sequence originates from a man aged 18 to 29 who received the YFV17D yellow fever vaccine. CDR3 protein: CAIRKIQGLNTEAFF. The CDR3 DNA sequence: TGTGCCATCAGGAAAATACAGGGGTTGAACACTGAAGCTTTCTTT.